Sequencing of this T cell receptor (beta chain) was carried out in a study of a mutant IDH1 vaccine in newly diagnosed glioma. Study overall: Radiotherapy alone preceded vaccination by 4-6 weeks; alternatively, vaccination started with temozolomide cycles. Patients had received radiotherapy, temozolomide, or both previously, most receiving both.

The table came from immunoSEQ multiplex PCR; TCRdb's copy has only in-frame clones and leaves some out. The sample holds 20,000 to 25,000 clones, just under 90% seen once. This clone ranks as medium-sized (0.01 to 0.1%). Its antigen is still unknown. The time point is: week 11, during vaccination. Every single dose of the vaccine, 300 ug of mutant IDH1 20-mer peptide, came with topical imiquimod. The donor cohort comprised cases of new WHO grade 3 or 4 IDH1-mutant, ATRX-lost astrocytoma. The CDR3 consists of 12 residues. From germline, CDR1 is MNHEY and CDR2 SVGAGI. Trimming stripped 6 bases from V and 5 bases from J, with 10 bases between.

The chain is built from TRBV6-5 and TRBJ1-1; the D is unclear. The specimen comprised PBMCs, sampled from a glioma patient whose treatment included an IDH1 peptide vaccine. This TCR came from a woman aged 40 to 50 with glioma. In DNA, the CDR3 is TGTGCCAGCAGCCCGAGTGCAACTGAAGCTTTCTTT. It codes for CASSPSATEAFF.